This entry lists 28 T cell receptor beta chains sequenced from one sample in a study of tissue T cells after allogeneic stem cell transplantation. Clones were read by immunoSEQ multiplex PCR, and TCRdb kept only the in-frame ones, dropping some. The table shows about 20,000 clones, with about 70% occurring only once. Sequenced material: spleen. These receptors came from a female BALB/c mouse in good health. MHC haplotype of the mouse line: H2-d.

Of note for this clone: Gene names denote mouse genes. Coverage ceases 1 residue before the CDR3 finishes, and the germline J gene fills in the end. The V gene is TRBV13-3, the J gene TRBJ2-2, with TRBD2 matching over 9 bases. The CDR3 extends over 16 amino acids. The V and J ends lost 4 bases and 0 bases, in that order; junction bases with no gene match: 4. The V gene's germline CDR1 is NNHDY and CDR2 SYVADS. CDR3: CASSWTGVANTGQLYF. The DNA read from the CDR3 is TGTGCCAGCAGTTGGACTGGGGTTGCAAACACCGGGCAGCTCTAC. Full variable domain (rest looked up from reference TRBV13-3 and TRBJ2-2): EAAVTQSPRSKVAVTGGKVTLSCHQTNNHDYMYWYRQDTGHGLRLIHYSYVADSTEKGDIPDGYKASRPSQENFSLILELASLSQTAVYFCASSWTGVANTGQLYFGEGSKLTVL.

About this clone: Any gene name here is a mouse gene name. The read ends 1 residue shy of where the CDR3 ends; the end is completed using the germline J gene. The chain couples TRBV20 to TRBJ1-4; 8 positions match TRBD1. Looked up from germline, CDR1 is GFQATS and CDR2 is STVNSAI. Trimming at V came to 5 bases and at J to 2 bases, leaving 1 base not matched to a gene. CDR3 size: 13 residues. The chain's CDR3 is CGAGQGSNERLFF. The CDR3 bases that were read are TGTGGTGCTGGACAGGGCTCCAACGAAAGATTATTT.

Regarding this clone: These gene names are mouse names. The observed sequence ends 1 residue before the CDR3 terminus, with the missing tail filled in from the germline J gene. The identical CDR3 is also encoded by other nucleotide sequences in the sample. V and J are TRBV13-2 and TRBJ2-2; 11 nucleotides agree with TRBD1. V lost 5 bases and J lost 1; bases outside the gene matches: 1. Germline CDR1 NNHNN, CDR2 SYGAGS (reference sequence). The CDR3 loop spans 15 amino acids. The CDR3 sequence: CASGGQGENTGQLYF. CDR3 DNA (partial): TGTGCCAGCGGGGGACAGGGGGAAAACACCGGGCAGCTCTAC.

Concerning this clone: These gene names are mouse names. The read is 1 residue too short to cover the CDR3 end, so that end is filled in from the germline J gene. The chain joins TRBV1 to TRBJ2-1, with 8 bases lining up with TRBD1. Germline trimming cut 1 base from V and 5 bases from J; bases unmatched to any gene: 1. The CDR3 has 14 residues. Germline lookup yields CDR1 NSQYPW and CDR2 LRSPGD (reference sequence). CDR3: CTCSAGQGNAEQFF. CDR3 DNA, as far as it was read: TGCACCTGCAGTGCAGGACAGGGGAATGCTGAGCAGTTC.

In the case of this clone: Gene and germline names: mouse. The read terminates 1 residue before the CDR3 end, so the remaining end is supplied by the germline J gene. The J gene is TRBJ1-4, the V gene TRBV13-2, with D possibly TRBD1 on 5 matching bases. The CDR3 loop spans 13 amino acids. With 2 bases removed from V and 7 bases from J, the gap between germline ends came to 9 bases. CDR1 and CDR2 (germline): NNHNN, SYGAGS (reference sequence). The CDR3 bases that were read are TGTGCCAGCGGTGAAGGGAGGGGCGAAAGATTATTT. It is translated as CASGEGRGERLF. The whole CDR3 protein reads CASGEGRGERLFF.

Remarks on this clone: Germline and genes: mouse. The read terminates 1 residue before the CDR3 end, so the remaining end is supplied by the germline J gene. The V gene is TRBV1, the J gene TRBJ1-3; TRBD1 agrees at 11 bases. CDR1 is NSQYPW, CDR2 LRSPGD, per germline (reference sequence). V dropped 3 bases and J dropped 0; count of bases not matched to a gene: 1. CDR3 length equals 16 residues. The sequenced CDR3 bases are TGCACCTGCAGTGCCGGGACAGGGGGTTCTGGAAATACGCTCTAT. Protein sequence: CTCSAGTGGSGNTLY. The entire CDR3 sequence reads CTCSAGTGGSGNTLYF.

For this clone: Genes and germline come from the mouse. The observed sequence ends 1 residue before the CDR3 terminus, with the missing tail filled in from the germline J gene. V and J are TRBV13-2 and TRBJ1-4; no definite D call. The CDR3 contains 13 residues. The germline gives CDR1 NNHNN, CDR2 SYGAGS (reference sequence). Trimming removed 5 bases from V and 3 bases from J, with 8 bases in between. The covered CDR3 bases are TGTGCCAGCGGAACCGGGACCAACGAAAGATTATTT. Protein product: CASGTGTNERLF. In full, the CDR3 is CASGTGTNERLFF.

As concerns this clone: The genes and germline here are from mouse. The CDR3 is cut off 1 residue early in the read; its end comes from the germline J gene. J is TRBJ2-5 and V is TRBV20, with TRBD1 identical over 11 bases. The junction had 5 bases not matched to a gene; V was cut back by 5 bases and J by 7 bases. From germline, CDR1 is GFQATS and CDR2 STVNSAI. CDR3 length: 13 amino acids. The sequenced CDR3 bases are TGTGGTGCTTCCGGGACAGGGGGTTACACCCAGTAC. Protein product: CGASGTGGYTQY. The whole CDR3 sequence is CGASGTGGYTQYF.

By frequency in the sample, this clone is medium-sized (0.01 to 0.1%). The gene names given are mouse names. The DNA ends 1 residue before the CDR3 does, and the rest of the CDR3 is filled in from the germline J gene. The chain joins TRBV29 to TRBJ2-7; D call uncertain. The CDR3 contains 11 residues. The ends were cut back, 6 bases at V and 3 bases at J, with 6 bases in the middle. Germline-derived CDR1 and CDR2 are MSHET and SYDVDS. The CDR3 sequence is CASSTVYEQYF. The sequenced CDR3 bases are TGTGCTAGCAGCACGGTCTATGAACAGTAC.

The table lists this clone with a few counts. Mouse gene names and germline throughout. The read ends 1 residue shy of where the CDR3 ends; the end is completed using the germline J gene. The chain uses TRBV19 and TRBJ1-4; possibly TRBD1 for D (5 bases). The V end was cut by 5 bases, the J end by 0 bases, with 5 bases between. There are 13 residues in the CDR3. From germline, CDR1 is FNHDT and CDR2 SITEND (reference sequence). CDR3 residues: CASRGVSNERLFF. The DNA read from the CDR3 is TGTGCCAGCAGAGGGGTTTCCAACGAAAGATTATTT.

Notes on this clone: Mouse gene names and germline throughout. With the read ending 1 residue before the CDR3 end, the germline J gene is used to fill in that end. The rearrangement links TRBV13-1 to TRBJ2-2; no firm D call. Germline V CDR1 and CDR2: NSHNY, SYGAGN. The CDR3 is 12 amino acids. Trimming removed 5 bases at V and 0 bases at J, with 2 bases between. The part of the CDR3 DNA that was read is TGTGCCAGCAGGTCAAACACCGGGCAGCTCTAC. It yields the protein CASRSNTGQLY. The CDR3 reads in full as CASRSNTGQLYF.

As concerns this clone: Gene and germline names: mouse. Read sequence stops 1 residue before the CDR3 end, and the germline J gene provides the missing end. V gene TRBV13-2 combines with J gene TRBJ1-3, with D possibly being TRBD1 (6 bases). The CDR3 has 14 residues. CDR1 NNHNN and CDR2 SYGAGS come from the germline V gene (reference sequence). Trimming pared 5 bases from V and 0 bases from J, leaving 9 bases between. The chain's CDR3 is CASGPGASGNTLYF. The covered CDR3 bases are TGTGCCAGCGGCCCAGGGGCTTCTGGAAATACGCTCTAT.

This clone was seen once. Germline and genes here are mouse. From the germline J gene comes the end of the CDR3, since the read stops 1 residue before it. This sequence joins TRBV5 and TRBJ2-5; 9 nucleotides agree with TRBD2. The V segment lost 2 bases and the J segment 4 bases; nucleotides outside the gene matches: 1. Germline-derived CDR1 and CDR2 are LGHNA and YNLKQL (reference sequence). The CDR3 sequence is 14 residues long. The CDR3 reads CASSQNWGEDTQYF. The sequenced CDR3 bases are TGTGCCAGCAGCCAAAACTGGGGGGAAGACACCCAGTAC.

A word on this clone: Each gene name is a mouse one. The CDR3 end lies 1 residue beyond the end of the read and is filled in from the germline J gene. The chain uses TRBV4 and TRBJ2-3; the match to TRBD2 covers 13 bases. The CDR3 runs 16 residues. Germline V gene sequence: CDR1 LGHDT, CDR2 YNNKQL (reference sequence). Trimming cost V 5 bases and J 1 base; bases outside gene matches: 3. The CDR3 loop reads CASSGLGGRGAETLYF. The sequenced CDR3 bases are TGTGCCAGCAGCGGACTGGGGGGGCGCGGTGCAGAAACGCTGTAT.

To note about this clone: Genes here carry mouse names. Sequencing ends 1 residue short of the CDR3 end; the germline J gene provides the rest. The rearrangement uses TRBV13-1 and TRBJ2-7; TRBD2 agrees at 12 bases. This CDR3 contains 15 residues. V lost 3 bases and J lost 0; bases outside the gene matches: 1. Germline loops: CDR1 NSHNY, CDR2 SYGAGN. CDR3 DNA, as far as it was read: TGTGCCAGCAGTGGACTGGGGGGGCGCTCCTATGAACAGTAC. It is translated as CASSGLGGRSYEQY. The CDR3 reads in full as CASSGLGGRSYEQYF.

Details on this clone: Genes and germline come from the mouse. The read ends 1 residue early relative to the CDR3; the germline J gene fills the gap. The chain recombines TRBV4 with TRBJ1-1; D not resolved. This CDR3 region has 12 residues. Germline-derived CDR1 and CDR2 are LGHDT and YNNKQL (reference sequence). Trimming shortened V by 4 bases and J by 3 bases, and 6 bases separated the two germline ends. The CDR3 reads CASSLGDTEVFF. The CDR3 DNA, read in part, is TGTGCCAGCAGCTTGGGCGACACAGAAGTCTTC.

This clone was picked up a small number of times. Mouse gene names apply. The missing CDR3 end, 1 residue past where the read stops, is filled in from the germline J gene. The chain combines TRBV5 with TRBJ1-4; the match to TRBD1 covers 9 bases. Germline CDR1 LGHNA, CDR2 YNLKQL (reference sequence). The CDR3 is 18 amino acids. Trimming cost V 0 bases and J 1 base; bases outside gene matches: 6. CDR3 DNA (partial): TGTGCCAGCAGCCAAGAGGGACAGGGAAGGAATTCCAACGAAAGATTATTT. Its translation is CASSQEGQGRNSNERLF. The full CDR3 protein is CASSQEGQGRNSNERLFF.

In regard to this clone: Gene names and germline match the mouse. The DNA ends 1 residue before the CDR3 does, and the rest of the CDR3 is filled in from the germline J gene. V is TRBV4 and J is TRBJ1-2; tentatively, D is TRBD1 (5 bases). This CDR3 is 13 amino acids long. The germline V and J ends were trimmed by 5 bases and 0 bases, with 7 bases remaining between them. Per the germline V gene, CDR1 is LGHDT and CDR2 is YNNKQL (reference sequence). The CDR3 DNA, read in part, is TGTGCCAGCAGCCGGACAACAAACTCCGACTACACC. It translates to CASSRTTNSDYT. The entire CDR3 is CASSRTTNSDYTF.

As for this clone: Each gene name is a mouse one. The observed sequence ends 1 residue before the CDR3 terminus, with the missing tail filled in from the germline J gene. This rearrangement joins TRBV2 to TRBJ2-4; 7 bases align to TRBD2. There are 15 residues in the CDR3. Germline loops: CDR1 LGHNA, CDR2 YSYQKL. The trim removed 0 bases at V and 4 bases at J, leaving 4 bases unmatched. Partial CDR3 DNA: TGTGCCAGCAGCCAAGATTGGCTGGGGGAAAACACCTTGTAC. Translating it yields CASSQDWLGENTLY. The entire CDR3 sequence reads CASSQDWLGENTLYF.

In the case of this clone: Genes here carry mouse names. The read ends 1 residue shy of where the CDR3 ends; the end is completed using the germline J gene. V gene TRBV13-1 combines with J gene TRBJ2-4, with D possibly matching TRBD1 (6 bases). Germline V gives CDR1 NSHNY, CDR2 SYGAGN. V lost 2 bases and J 8 bases, leaving 9 bases between the germline ends. The CDR3 covers 12 residues. The covered CDR3 bases are TGTGCCAGCAGTGAAGGGGGAGGCACCTTGTAC. It is translated as CASSEGGGTLY. The entire CDR3 is CASSEGGGTLYF.

As regards this clone: Gene labels here are mouse ones. The DNA ends 1 residue before the CDR3 does, and the rest of the CDR3 is filled in from the germline J gene. The chain is built from TRBV13-1 and TRBJ1-4; D ambiguous. V lost 1 base and J 2 bases, leaving 9 bases between the germline ends. The CDR3 spans 15 residues. Germline V gives CDR1 NSHNY, CDR2 SYGAGN. CDR3 sequence reads: CASSDRGSSNERLFF. CDR3 DNA, as far as it was read: TGTGCCAGCAGTGATAGAGGGAGCTCCAACGAAAGATTATTT.

Remarks on this clone: Gene names follow the mouse nomenclature. Read sequence stops 1 residue before the CDR3 end, and the germline J gene provides the missing end. J is TRBJ1-2 and V is TRBV3; the D gene is possibly TRBD1 (5 bases). Germline CDR1 SNHLY, CDR2 FYNGKV (reference sequence). Trimming shortened V by 3 bases and J by 0 bases, and 5 bases separated the two germline ends. The CDR3 has 13 amino acids. CDR3 amino acids: CASSLTANSDYTF. The part of the CDR3 DNA that was read is TGTGCCAGCAGCTTGACAGCAAACTCCGACTACACC.

In regard to this clone: Gene names are the mouse ones. The read ends 1 residue before the CDR3 terminus; that terminus is restored from the germline J gene. The V call is TRBV13-1, the J call TRBJ2-1; 8 bases align to TRBD2. Per the germline V gene, CDR1 is NSHNY and CDR2 is SYGAGN. The V and J ends lost 0 bases and 7 bases, in that order; junction bases with no gene match: 6. The CDR3 spans 15 residues. CDR3 residues: CASSDDGGGWAEQFF. The covered CDR3 bases are TGTGCCAGCAGTGATGATGGGGGGGGATGGGCTGAGCAGTTC.

As concerns this clone: Gene labels here are mouse ones. The sequenced CDR3 bases are TGTGCCAGCAGCCAAGATAACAGGGACCAGGCTCCGCTT. Translated: CASSQDNRDQAPL. The whole CDR3 protein reads CASSQDNRDQAPLF. The chain combines TRBV5 with TRBJ1-5, with D possibly TRBD1 on 6 matching bases. The read ends 1 residue shy of where the CDR3 ends; the end is completed using the germline J gene. Germline assignment: CDR1 LGHNA and CDR2 YNLKQL (reference sequence). The CDR3 length is 14 residues. V lost 0 bases, J lost 5 bases, and 8 bases lay in between.

On this clone: Mouse gene names and germline throughout. Read data end 1 residue before the CDR3 end; the end is taken from the germline J gene. The chain uses TRBV1 and TRBJ2-3; 7 positions agree with TRBD1. The CDR3 runs to 16 residues. CDR1 and CDR2 (germline): NSQYPW, LRSPGD (reference sequence). V was clipped by 0 bases and J by 0 bases; unmatched bases: 3. The CDR3 protein is CTCSADGTASAETLYF. Partial CDR3 DNA: TGCACCTGCAGTGCAGACGGGACAGCTAGTGCAGAAACGCTGTAT. Looking up the rest from reference TRBV1 and TRBJ2-3 gives the full variable domain: VTLLEQNPRWRLVPRGQAVNLRCILKNSQYPWMSWYQQDLQKQLQWLFTLRSPGDKEVKSLPGADYLATRVTDTELRLQVANMSQGRTLYCTCSADGTASAETLYFGSGTRLTVL.

This clone has only a few counts. Gene labels here are mouse ones. The read finishes 1 residue shy of the CDR3 end, and the germline J gene is used to complete it. The gene calls are TRBV13-2 and TRBJ2-7; D is tentatively TRBD1 or TRBD2 (5 bases each). CDR3 length: 13 residues. In germline, CDR1 is NNHNN, CDR2 SYGAGS (reference sequence). Trimming shortened V by 3 bases and J by 3 bases, and 10 bases separated the two germline ends. The CDR3 loop is CASGGRDHYEQYF. CDR3 DNA (partial): TGTGCCAGCGGTGGGAGGGACCACTATGAACAGTAC.

This clone was seen more than once but under ten times. Gene names denote mouse genes. The read comes to an end 1 residue before the CDR3 does, leaving the germline J gene to fill in the end. The chain combines TRBV29 with TRBJ1-4; perhaps TRBD1 as D (5 bases). Between the trimmed V and J ends, which lost 3 bases and 3 bases, there was a span of 8 bases. This CDR3 spans 14 amino acids. In germline, CDR1 is MSHET, CDR2 SYDVDS. The sequenced part of the CDR3 DNA is TGTGCTAGCAGTTTTCCAGGGCCCAACGAAAGATTATTT. Translation gives CASSFPGPNERLF. The entire CDR3 is CASSFPGPNERLFF.

This clone occurred a few times. Genes here carry mouse names. The read is 1 residue too short to cover the CDR3 end, so that end is filled in from the germline J gene. The rearrangement joins TRBV2 to TRBJ2-1, with 8 bases that match TRBD2. This CDR3 contains 16 residues. J was trimmed by 0 bases and V by 1 base; bases with no gene match: 2. Germline CDR1 reads LGHNA; CDR2 reads YSYQKL. This CDR3 reads CASSQGLGNNYAEQFF. The CDR3 bases that were read are TGTGCCAGCAGCCAAGGACTGGGGAATAACTATGCTGAGCAGTTC.